These 5 T cell receptor beta chains share one sample of origin, sequenced in a study of circulating CD8 cells and anti-PD-1 response in melanoma. TCR libraries were prepared from about 15 ng of total RNA with the QIAseq Immune Repertoire TCR panel. Each CDR3 protein is one row after TCRdb ran MiXCR on the reads. The table has over 500 distinct CDR3 sequences, around 4.4% seen once. Four subsets defined by PD-1 and/or TIGIT were sorted from live CD3+CD8+TCRalphabeta+ cells. Sequenced here: CD8+ T cells from PBMCs, sampled at baseline or after one month of anti-PD-1 therapy (not recorded which). The receptors here all came from a human donor with melanoma.

In its sample, this clonotype is large. The chain uses TRBV19 and TRBJ2-7; 10 positions agree with TRBD1. J was trimmed by 3 bases and V by 7 bases; bases with no gene match: 9. Germline assignment: CDR1 LNHDA and CDR2 SQIVND (reference sequence). CDR3 length equals 15 residues. CDR3 amino acids: CASTPGQGILYEQYF. The CDR3 DNA follows: TGTGCCAGTACTCCGGGACAGGGGATCCTCTACGAGCAGTACTTC.

The chain employs TRBV7-3 and TRBJ2-7; D is perhaps TRBD2 (5 bases). The CDR3 is made up of 15 amino acids. Trimming cost V 5 bases and J 1 base, with 15 bases left between them. Germline V lookup: CDR1 SGHTA, CDR2 FQGTGA. CDR3 nucleotide sequence: TGTGCCAGCAGCCAAGCAGAGGGCGGGTCCTACGAGCAGTACTTC. This encodes CASSQAEGGSYEQYF.

Relative to its sample, this clonotype is large. This chain links TRBV29-1 with TRBJ2-3; the D gene is possibly TRBD1 (6 bases). The CDR3 totals 16 residues. Germline-derived CDR1 and CDR2 are SQVTM and ANQGSEA. V shed 2 bases and J shed 0 bases, with 15 bases lying between them. The CDR3 spells CSVESPGGRSTDTQYF. Here the CDR3 DNA reads TGCAGCGTTGAAAGTCCTGGGGGCAGAAGCACAGATACGCAGTATTTT.

By sample share, this clonotype is large. V usage is TRBV27 and J usage is TRBJ1-1; D call uncertain. V gave up 4 bases and J gave up 1 base, with 7 bases separating them. Germline values: CDR1 MNHEY, CDR2 SMNVEV (reference sequence). The CDR3 sequence is 13 residues long. The CDR3 region is CASSWSENTEAFF. CDR3 DNA sequence: TGTGCCAGCAGTTGGTCAGAGAACACTGAAGCTTTCTTT.

Judged by abundance, this clonotype is large. The rearrangement joins TRBV7-2 to TRBJ1-1; D is unresolved. The V gene's germline CDR1 is SGHTA and CDR2 FQGNSA. V dropped 5 bases and J dropped 0 bases, with 7 bases sitting between them. The CDR3 is 13 residues long. The CDR3, as DNA: TGTGCCAGCAGCGGAGGCATGAACACTGAAGCTTTCTTT. Residues: CASSGGMNTEAFF.